The clone carrying this T cell receptor (beta chain) has only a few counts. Its antigen is not identified. One entry per CDR3 protein results from TCRdb running MiXCR on the reads. The table has 150,000 to 200,000 distinct CDR3 sequences, roughly 14% seen once. This CDR3 is 16 amino acids long. V lost 3 bases and J lost 5; bases outside the gene matches: 9. The sample originates from a study of T cell repertoires in cytomegalovirus infection. Overall study context: CMV infection together with matching HLA type was indicated by public TCR beta signatures.

Overall study findings and caveats: Accumulated public TCR beta family frequency recognized individuals carrying CMV together with the relevant HLA. CMV-specific TCR beta clonotypes restricted by HLA-C were the ones dominating the ex vivo response.

The origin of this receptor is a human donor in good health (CMV status not recorded). Some clones in this sample may be carry-over from other donors' samples. The V call is TRBV12-3 or TRBV12-4, the J call TRBJ2-2; 7 nucleotides line up with TRBD1. The specimen sequenced was PBMCs. The CDR3: CASSFPGQSFTGELFF. CDR3 coding DNA: TGTGCCAGCAGTTTTCCGGGACAGAGCTTTACCGGGGAGCTGTTTTTT.